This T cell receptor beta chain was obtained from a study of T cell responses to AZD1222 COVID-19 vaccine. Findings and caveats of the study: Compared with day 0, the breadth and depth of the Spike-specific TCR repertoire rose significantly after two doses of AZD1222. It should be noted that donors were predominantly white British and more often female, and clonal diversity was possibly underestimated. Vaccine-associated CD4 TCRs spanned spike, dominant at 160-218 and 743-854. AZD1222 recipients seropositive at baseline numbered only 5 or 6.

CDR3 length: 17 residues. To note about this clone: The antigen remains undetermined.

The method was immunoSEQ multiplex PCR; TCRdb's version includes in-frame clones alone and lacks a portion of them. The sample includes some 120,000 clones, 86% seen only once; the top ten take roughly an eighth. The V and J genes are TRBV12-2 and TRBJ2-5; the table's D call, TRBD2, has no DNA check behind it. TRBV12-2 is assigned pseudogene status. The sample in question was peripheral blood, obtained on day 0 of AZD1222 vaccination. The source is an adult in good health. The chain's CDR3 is CASRLAIASGGEETQYF. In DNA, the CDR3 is TGTGCAAGTCGCTTAGCGATAGCTAGCGGGGGGGAAGAGACCCAGTACTTC.